Included here is one T cell receptor beta chain sequence, with context. Its antigen is still unknown. This same CDR3 is encoded by further DNA sequences in the sample. This CDR3 is built from 13 residues. Germline CDR1 reads MNHEY; CDR2 reads SVGAGI. V was trimmed by 3 bases and J by 1 base, leaving 4 bases between them. Healthy individuals who donated bone marrow served as the donors. Unrecorded immune exposure was likely among donors, who were nominally healthy when sampled. Use of 60 Vbeta and 13 Jbeta primers characterized the PCR. Some clones are missing from TCRdb's copy, which holds only in-frame ones; the method was immunoSEQ multiplex PCR. The sample carries more than 95,000 clones, 80% recorded once. This entry comes from a study of cytomegalovirus exposure and HLA in healthy donors. General study findings and limits: Most TCR beta V segments were productive about 87% or about 30% of the time in an earlier analysis.

The receptor comes from a female donor in good health and CMV-seronegative. What was sequenced was PBMCs. The chain joins TRBV6-5 to TRBJ1-5; the D is unclear. The DNA for the CDR3 is TGTGCCAGCAGTTATGGCAGCAATCAGCCCCAGCATTTT. Protein product: CASSYGSNQPQHF.